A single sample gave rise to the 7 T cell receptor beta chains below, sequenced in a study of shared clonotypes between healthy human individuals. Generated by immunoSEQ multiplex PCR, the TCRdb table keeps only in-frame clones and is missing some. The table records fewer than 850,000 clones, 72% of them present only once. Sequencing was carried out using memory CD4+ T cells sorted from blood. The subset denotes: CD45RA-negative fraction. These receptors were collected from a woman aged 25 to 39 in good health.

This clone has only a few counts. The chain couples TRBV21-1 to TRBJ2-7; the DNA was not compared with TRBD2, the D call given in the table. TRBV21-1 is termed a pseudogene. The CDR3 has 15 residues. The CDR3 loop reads CASSSPTRAPYEQYF. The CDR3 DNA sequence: TGTGCCAGCAGCTCACCGACTAGGGCCCCCTACGAGCAGTACTTC.

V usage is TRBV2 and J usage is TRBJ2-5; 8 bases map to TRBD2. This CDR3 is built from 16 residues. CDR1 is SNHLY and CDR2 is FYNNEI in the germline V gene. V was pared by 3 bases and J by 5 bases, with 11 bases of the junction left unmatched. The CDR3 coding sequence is TGTGCCAGCAGTGATAACAGCGGGAGAGGATGGGAGACCCAGTACTTC. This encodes CASSDNSGRGWETQYF. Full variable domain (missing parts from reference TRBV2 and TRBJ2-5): EPEVTQTPSHQVTQMGQEVILRCVPISNHLYFYWYRQILGQKVEFLVSFYNNEISEKSEIFDDQFSVERPDGSNFTLKIRSTKLEDSAMYFCASSDNSGRGWETQYFGPGTRLLVL.

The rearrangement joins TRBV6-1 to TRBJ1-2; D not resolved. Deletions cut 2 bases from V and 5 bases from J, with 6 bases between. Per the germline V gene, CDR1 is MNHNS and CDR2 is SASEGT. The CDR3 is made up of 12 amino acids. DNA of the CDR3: TGTGCCAGCAGTGAAAGGCTGTATGGCTACACCTTC. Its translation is CASSERLYGYTF.

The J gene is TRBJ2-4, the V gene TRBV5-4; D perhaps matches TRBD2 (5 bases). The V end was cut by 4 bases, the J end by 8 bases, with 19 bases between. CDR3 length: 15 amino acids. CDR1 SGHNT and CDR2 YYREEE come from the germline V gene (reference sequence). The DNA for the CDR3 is TGTGCCAGCAGCCCAAGAGGTGAGGGTCCAGACATTCAGTACTTC. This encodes CASSPRGEGPDIQYF.

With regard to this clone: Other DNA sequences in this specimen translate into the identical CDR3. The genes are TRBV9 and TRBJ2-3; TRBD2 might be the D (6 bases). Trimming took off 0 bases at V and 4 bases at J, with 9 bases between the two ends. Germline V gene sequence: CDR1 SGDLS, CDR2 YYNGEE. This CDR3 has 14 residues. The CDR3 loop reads CASSVVGEADTQYF. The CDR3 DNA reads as TGTGCCAGCAGCGTAGTGGGGGAGGCAGATACGCAGTATTTT.

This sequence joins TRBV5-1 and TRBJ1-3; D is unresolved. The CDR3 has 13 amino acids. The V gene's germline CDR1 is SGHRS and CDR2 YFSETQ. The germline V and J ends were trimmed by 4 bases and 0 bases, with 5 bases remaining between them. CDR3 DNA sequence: TGCGCCAGCAGCGCTAACTCTGGAAACACCATATATTTT. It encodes CASSANSGNTIYF.

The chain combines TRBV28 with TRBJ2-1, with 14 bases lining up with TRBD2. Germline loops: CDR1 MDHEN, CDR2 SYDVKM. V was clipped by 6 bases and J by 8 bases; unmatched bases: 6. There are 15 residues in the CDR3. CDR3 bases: TGTGCCAGCAGAGAGACTAGCGGGAGGGCCGATGAGCAGTTCTTC. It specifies CASRETSGRADEQFF. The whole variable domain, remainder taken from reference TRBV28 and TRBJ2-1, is DVKVTQSSRYLVKRTGEKVFLECVQDMDHENMFWYRQDPGLGLRLIYFSYDVKMKEKGDIPEGYSVSREKKERFSLILESASTNQTSMYLCASRETSGRADEQFFGPGTRLTVL.